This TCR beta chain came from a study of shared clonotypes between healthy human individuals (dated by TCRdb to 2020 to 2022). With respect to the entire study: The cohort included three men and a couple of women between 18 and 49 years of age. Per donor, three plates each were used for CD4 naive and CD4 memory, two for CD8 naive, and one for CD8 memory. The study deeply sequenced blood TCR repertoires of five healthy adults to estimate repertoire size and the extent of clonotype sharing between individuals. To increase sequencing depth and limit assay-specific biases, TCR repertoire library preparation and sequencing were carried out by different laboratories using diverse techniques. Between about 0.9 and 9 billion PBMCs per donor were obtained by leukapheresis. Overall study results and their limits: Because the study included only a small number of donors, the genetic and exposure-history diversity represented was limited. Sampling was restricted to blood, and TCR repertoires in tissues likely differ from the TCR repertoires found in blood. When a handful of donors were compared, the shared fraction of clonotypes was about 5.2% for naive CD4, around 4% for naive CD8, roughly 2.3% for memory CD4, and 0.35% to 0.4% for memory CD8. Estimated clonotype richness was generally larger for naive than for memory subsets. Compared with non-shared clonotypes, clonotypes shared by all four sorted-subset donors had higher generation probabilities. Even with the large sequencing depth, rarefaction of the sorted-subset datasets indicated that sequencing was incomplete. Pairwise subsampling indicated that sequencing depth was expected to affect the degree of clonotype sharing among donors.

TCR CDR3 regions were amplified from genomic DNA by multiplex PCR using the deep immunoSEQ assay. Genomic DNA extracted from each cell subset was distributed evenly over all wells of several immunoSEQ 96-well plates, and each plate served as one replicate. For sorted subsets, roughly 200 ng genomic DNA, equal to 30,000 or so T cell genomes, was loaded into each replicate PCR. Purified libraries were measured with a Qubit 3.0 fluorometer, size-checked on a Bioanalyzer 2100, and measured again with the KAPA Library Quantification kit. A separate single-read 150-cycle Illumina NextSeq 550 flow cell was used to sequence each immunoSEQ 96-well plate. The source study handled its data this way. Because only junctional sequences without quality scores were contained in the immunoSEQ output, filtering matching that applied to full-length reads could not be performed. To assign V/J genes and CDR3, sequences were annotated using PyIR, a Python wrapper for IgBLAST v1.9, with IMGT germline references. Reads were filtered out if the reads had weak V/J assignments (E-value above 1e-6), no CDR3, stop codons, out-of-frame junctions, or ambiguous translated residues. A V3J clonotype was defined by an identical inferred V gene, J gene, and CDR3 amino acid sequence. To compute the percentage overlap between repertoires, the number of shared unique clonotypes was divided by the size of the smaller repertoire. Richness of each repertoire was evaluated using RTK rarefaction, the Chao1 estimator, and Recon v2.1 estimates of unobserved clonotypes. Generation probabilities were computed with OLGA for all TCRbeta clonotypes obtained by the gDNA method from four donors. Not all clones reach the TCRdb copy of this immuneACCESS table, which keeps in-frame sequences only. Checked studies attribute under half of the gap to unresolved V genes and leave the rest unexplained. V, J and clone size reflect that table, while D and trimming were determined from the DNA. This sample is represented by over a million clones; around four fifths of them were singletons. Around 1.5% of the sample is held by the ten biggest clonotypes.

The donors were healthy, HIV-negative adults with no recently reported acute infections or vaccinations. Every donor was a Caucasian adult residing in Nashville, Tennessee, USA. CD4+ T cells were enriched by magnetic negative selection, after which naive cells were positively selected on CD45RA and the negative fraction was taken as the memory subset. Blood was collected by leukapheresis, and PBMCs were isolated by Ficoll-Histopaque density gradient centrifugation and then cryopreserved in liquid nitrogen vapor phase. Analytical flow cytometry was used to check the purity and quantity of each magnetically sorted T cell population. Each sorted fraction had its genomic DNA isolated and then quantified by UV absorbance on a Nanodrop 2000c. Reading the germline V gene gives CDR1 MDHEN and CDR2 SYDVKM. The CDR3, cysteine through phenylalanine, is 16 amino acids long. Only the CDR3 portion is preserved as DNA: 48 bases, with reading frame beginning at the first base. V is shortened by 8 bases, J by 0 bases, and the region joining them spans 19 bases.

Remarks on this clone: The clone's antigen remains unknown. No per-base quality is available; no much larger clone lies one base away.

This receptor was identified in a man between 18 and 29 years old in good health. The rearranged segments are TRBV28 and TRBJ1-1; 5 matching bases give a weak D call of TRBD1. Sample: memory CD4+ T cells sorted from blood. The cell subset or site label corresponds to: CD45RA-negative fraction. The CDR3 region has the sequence CASQPRGSGVNTEAFF. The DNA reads TGTGCCAGCCAACCGCGGGGCAGTGGTGTGAACACTGAAGCTTTCTTT.